This entry describes one T cell receptor (beta chain). This sample stems from a study of radiation and T cells in renal cell carcinoma. Germline loops: CDR1 KGHSH, CDR2 LQKENI. The CDR3 has 15 amino acids. V dropped 0 bases and J dropped 4; count of bases not matched to a gene: 5. Libraries were prepared by immunoSEQ multiplex PCR; TCRdb keeps only in-frame clonotypes and omits some of them. Seen here are 45,000 to 55,000 clones, 80% observed once, and the top ten hold less than 30%. Time point specified: blood 2 weeks post-SBRT. The treatment is: 15 Gy SBRT to primary tumor, nephrectomy 4 weeks later.

The TCR sequence derives from a woman between 65 and 79 years old with renal cell carcinoma. The specimen was blood, collected from a patient whose treatment included radiotherapy and nephrectomy. This chain uses TRBV18 with TRBJ1-2; 7 bases align to TRBD1. CDR3 sequence: CASSPPTRDSYGYTF. CDR3 DNA sequence: TGTGCCAGCTCACCACCTACCCGGGACAGCTATGGCTACACCTTC.